This T cell receptor beta chain was observed in a study of blood T cell repertoires in COVID-19. Study background: Samples taken during acute and convalescent COVID-19 were collected in the United States, Italy and Spain. Nucleic acid was either cDNA or gDNA, and it came from T cells, B-cell-depleted T cells, or PBMCs.

In the study's own analysis: The assay estimated nucleated cells by amplifying reference gene primers. Only in-frame clones appear in the TCRdb table, and some are missing; sequencing was by immunoSEQ multiplex PCR. Clonal size and the V and J genes are those of that table, whereas D and trimming came from the DNA. The repertoire includes more than 200,000 clones, approximately 90% of them detected once, and about 1.7% sits in the top ten. The length of the CDR3 is 15 residues. Losses at the gene ends were 5 bases for V and 6 bases for J; bases not matched to a gene: 6. Germline V gene lookup returns CDR1 LGHDT and CDR2 YNNKEL (reference sequence).

This TCR was sampled from a man aged 65 to 79 with acute or convalescent COVID-19. Sequencing was carried out using peripheral blood. The chain carries TRBV3-1 (or the pseudogene TRBV3-2) and TRBJ1-6, with 8 nucleotides matching TRBD1. The CDR3 DNA follows: TGTGCCAGCAGCGGATGGACAGGGCGTAATTCACCCCTCCACTTT. Translated: CASSGWTGRNSPLHF.